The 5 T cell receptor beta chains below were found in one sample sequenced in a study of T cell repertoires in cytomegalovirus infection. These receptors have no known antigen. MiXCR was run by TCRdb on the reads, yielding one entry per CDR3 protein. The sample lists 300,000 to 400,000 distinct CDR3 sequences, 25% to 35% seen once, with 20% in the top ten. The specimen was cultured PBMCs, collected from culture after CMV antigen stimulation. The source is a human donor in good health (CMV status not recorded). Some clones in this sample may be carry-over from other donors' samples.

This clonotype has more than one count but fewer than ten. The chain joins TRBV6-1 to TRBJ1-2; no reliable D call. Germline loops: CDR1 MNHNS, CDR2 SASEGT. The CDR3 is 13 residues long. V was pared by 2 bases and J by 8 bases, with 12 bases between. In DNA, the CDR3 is TGTGCCAGCAGTGAACGGCGGCCCCGGGGCTACACCTTC. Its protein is CASSERRPRGYTF.

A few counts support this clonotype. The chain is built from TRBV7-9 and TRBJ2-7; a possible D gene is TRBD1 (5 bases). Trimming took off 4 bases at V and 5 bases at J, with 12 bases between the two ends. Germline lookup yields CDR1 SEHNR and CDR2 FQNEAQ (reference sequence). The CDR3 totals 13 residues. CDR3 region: CASSSRQGHEQYF. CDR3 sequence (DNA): TGTGCCAGCAGCTCCAGGCAGGGTCACGAGCAGTACTTC.

Written as DNA, the CDR3 is TGTGCCAGCAGCCCCGGGTTCTTCTCGGGTTCGACTGAAGCTTTCTTT. Its protein product is CASSPGFFSGSTEAFF. This chain connects TRBV7-9 to TRBJ1-1; D uncertain. V lost 5 bases and J 5 bases, leaving 21 bases between the germline ends. Germline values: CDR1 SEHNR, CDR2 FQNEAQ (reference sequence). The CDR3 is 16 residues long.

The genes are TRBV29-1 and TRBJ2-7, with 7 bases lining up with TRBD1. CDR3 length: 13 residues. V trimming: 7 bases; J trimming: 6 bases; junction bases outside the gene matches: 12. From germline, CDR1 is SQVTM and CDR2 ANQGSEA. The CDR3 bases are TGCAGCGGTAGCCTGACAGGGTTCGGCGAGCAGTACTTC. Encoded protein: CSGSLTGFGEQYF.

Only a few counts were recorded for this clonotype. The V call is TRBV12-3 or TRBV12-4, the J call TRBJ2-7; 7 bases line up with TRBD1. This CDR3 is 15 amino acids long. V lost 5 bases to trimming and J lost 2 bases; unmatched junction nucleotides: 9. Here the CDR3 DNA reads TGTGCCAGCAGTCCCCGGGACAGAACACCCTACGAGCAGTACTTC. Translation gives CASSPRDRTPYEQYF.